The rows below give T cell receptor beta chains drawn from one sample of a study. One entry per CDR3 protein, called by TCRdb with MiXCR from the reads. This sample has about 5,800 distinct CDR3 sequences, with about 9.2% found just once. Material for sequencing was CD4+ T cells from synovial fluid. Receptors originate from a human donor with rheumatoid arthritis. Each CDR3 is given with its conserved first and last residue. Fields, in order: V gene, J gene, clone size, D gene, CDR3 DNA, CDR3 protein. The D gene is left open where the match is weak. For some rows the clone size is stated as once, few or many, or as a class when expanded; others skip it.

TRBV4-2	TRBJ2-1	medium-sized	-	TGTGCCAGCAGCCGAGGGACTGACAATGAGCAGTTCTTC	CASSRGTDNEQFF
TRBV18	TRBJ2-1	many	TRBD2	TGTGCCAGCTCACCTAATAGCGGGCCCTACAATGAGCAGTTCTTC	CASSPNSGPYNEQFF
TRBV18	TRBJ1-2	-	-	TGTGCCAGCTCACTAATGGAGGGCAGGGTGGACTTCTATGGCTACACCTTC	CASSLMEGRVDFYGYTF
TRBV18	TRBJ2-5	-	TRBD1	TGTGCCAGCTCACCAGGACAGGGTGGCCAACAAGAGACCCAGTACTTC	CASSPGQGGQQETQYF
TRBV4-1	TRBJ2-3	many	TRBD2	TGCGCCAGCAGCCATGGACTAGCGGGAGGGCCGGATACGCAGTATTTT	CASSHGLAGGPDTQYF
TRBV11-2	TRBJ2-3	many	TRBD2	TGTGCCAGCAGCGCACTAGCGGGAGTTACAAATACGCAGTATTTT	CASSALAGVTNTQYF
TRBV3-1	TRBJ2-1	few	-	TGTGCCAGCAGCCAGTGGACCCTTGCGGGGAATGAGCAGTTCTTC	CASSQWTLAGNEQFF
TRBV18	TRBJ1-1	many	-	TGTGCCAGCTCACCGGGGGTTCAGAACACTGAAGCTTTCTTT	CASSPGVQNTEAFF
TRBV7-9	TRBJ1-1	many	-	TGTGCCAGCAGCTTAGCGCAGTGGGAGAGGAGGACTGAAGCTTTCTTT	CASSLAQWERRTEAFF
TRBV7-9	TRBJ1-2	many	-	TGTGCCAGCAGGCTGGGGCAGGGTCATGGCTACACCTTC	CASRLGQGHGYTF
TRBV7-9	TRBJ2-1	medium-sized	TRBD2	TGTGCCAGCTCTAGCGGGATCTACAATGAGCAGTTCTTC	CASSSGIYNEQFF
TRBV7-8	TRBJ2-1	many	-	TGTGCCAGCAGCCGAATGGAGAACAATGAGCAGTTCTTC	CASSRMENNEQFF
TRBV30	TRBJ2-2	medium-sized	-	TGTGCCTGGAGTAATGGCGGGGAGCTGTTTTTT	CAWSNGGELFF
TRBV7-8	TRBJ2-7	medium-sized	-	TGTGCCAGCAGCTTAGAAAATTTCTACGAGCAGTACTTC	CASSLENFYEQYF
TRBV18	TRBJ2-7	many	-	TGTGCCAGCTCACCGGGAAGTCACCGGGACGAGCAGTACTTC	CASSPGSHRDEQYF
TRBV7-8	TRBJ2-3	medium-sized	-	TGTGCCAGCAGCTTAAACCCCGGGGTAGCGGCAAATACGCAGTATTTT	CASSLNPGVAANTQYF
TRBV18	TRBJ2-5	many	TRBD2	TGTGCCAGCTCGTCTGGGGAGGGACAAGAGACCCAGTACTTC	CASSSGEGQETQYF
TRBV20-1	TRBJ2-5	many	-	TGCAGTGCCGCGGAGCCCCAAGAGACCCAGTACTTC	CSAAEPQETQYF
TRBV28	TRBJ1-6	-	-	TGTGCCAGCAGCTTCGGGACAATCAATTCACCCCTCCACTTT	CASSFGTINSPLHF
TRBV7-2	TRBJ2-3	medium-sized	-	TGTGCCAGCAGCTACCCCGGCTCCGATACGCAGTATTTT	CASSYPGSDTQYF
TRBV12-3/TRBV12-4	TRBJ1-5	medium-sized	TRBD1	TGTGCCAGCAGTCCCGGGACAGGGGGCTATAGCAATCAGCCCCAGCATTTT	CASSPGTGGYSNQPQHF
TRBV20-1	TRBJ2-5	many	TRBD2	TGCAGTGCGCCCGGAGCGGGAGGGGAGACCCAGTACTTC	CSAPGAGGETQYF
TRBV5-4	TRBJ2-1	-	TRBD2	TGTGCCAGCAGCTTCTCCGGGACTACGTACAATGAGCAGTTCTTC	CASSFSGTTYNEQFF
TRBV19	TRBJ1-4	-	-	TGTGCCAGTAGTATAGCCGATAATCTGAAACTGTTTTTT	CASSIADNLKLFF
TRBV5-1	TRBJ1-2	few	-	TGCGCCAGCAGCTTCTCTGGTGCGTTTGACGGTGGAGGGGCTAACTATGGCTACACCTTC	CASSFSGAFDGGGANYGYTF
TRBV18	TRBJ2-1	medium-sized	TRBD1	TGTGCCAGCTCCCAAAACGACGTAGGACAGGGACCCCTGTACAATGAGCAGTTCTTC	CASSQNDVGQGPLYNEQFF
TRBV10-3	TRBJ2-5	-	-	TGTGCCATCAGTGACACCCAAGAGACCCAGTACTTC	CAISDTQETQYF
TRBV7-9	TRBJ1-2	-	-	TGTGCCAGCAGCTTAGAGTGGGATGGCTACACCTTC	CASSLEWDGYTF
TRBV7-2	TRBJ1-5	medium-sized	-	TGTGCCAGCAGCTTAGTACCCCCGAATCAGCCCCAGCATTTT	CASSLVPPNQPQHF
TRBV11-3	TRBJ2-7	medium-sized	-	TGTGCCAGCACCAAGCAGGGAACCTACGAGCAGTACTTC	CASTKQGTYEQYF
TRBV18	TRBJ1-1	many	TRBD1	TGTGCCAGCTCACCAATGGACAGGGGGTATACTGAAGCTTTCTTT	CASSPMDRGYTEAFF
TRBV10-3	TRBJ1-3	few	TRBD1	TGTGCCATCAGTGAGGGACAGGCCTCTGGAAACACCATATATTTT	CAISEGQASGNTIYF
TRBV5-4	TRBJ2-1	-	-	TGTGCCAGCAGCTTCGAACAGTTAGACGAGCAGTTCTTC	CASSFEQLDEQFF
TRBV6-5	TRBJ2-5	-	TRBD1	TGTGCCAGCACCTATTACTCCGGGACAGGGGTCGAGGAGACCCAGTACTTC	CASTYYSGTGVEETQYF
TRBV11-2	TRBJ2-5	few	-	TGTGCCAGCAGCCCCCTCGAAGGGACCCAGTACTTC	CASSPLEGTQYF
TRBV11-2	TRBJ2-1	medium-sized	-	TGTGCCAGCAGCTTAGATAGCTACAATGAGCAGTTCTTC	CASSLDSYNEQFF
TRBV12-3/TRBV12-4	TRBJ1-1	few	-	TGTGCCAGCAGACCCTCTGGACAGAACACTGAAGCTTTCTTT	CASRPSGQNTEAFF
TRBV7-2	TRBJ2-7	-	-	TGTGCCAGCACCCCACAGAGCGGGACAGTGAGGCAGTACTTC	CASTPQSGTVRQYF
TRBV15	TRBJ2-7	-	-	TGTGCCACCAGCATGGATCCGGGAGCGGCTTACGAGCAGTACTTC	CATSMDPGAAYEQYF
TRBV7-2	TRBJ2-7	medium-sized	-	TGTGCCAGCAGCTTAGCCTCCGGGACCGCCTACGAGCAGTACTTC	CASSLASGTAYEQYF
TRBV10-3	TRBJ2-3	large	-	TGTGCCATCAGTGAGAACATTGGGGGTACGCAGTATTTT	CAISENIGGTQYF
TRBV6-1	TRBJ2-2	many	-	TGTGCCAGCAGCGAGACTTACATCCCGTCCGGCACCGGGGAGCTGTTTTTT	CASSETYIPSGTGELFF
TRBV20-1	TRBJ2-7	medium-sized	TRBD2	TGCAGTGAAGGGACTAGCGGAATCTCCTACGAGCAGTACTTC	CSEGTSGISYEQYF
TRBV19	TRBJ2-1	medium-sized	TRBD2	TGTGCCAGTAGTAGGGGACTAGCGTATGTCAATGAGCAGTTCTTC	CASSRGLAYVNEQFF
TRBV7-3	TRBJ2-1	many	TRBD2	TGTGCCAGCAGCGTTAGCGGGAGCTCCTACAATGAGCAGTTCTTC	CASSVSGSSYNEQFF
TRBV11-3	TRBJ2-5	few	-	TGTGCCAGCAGCCTCGGGACTTCGAGAGAGACCCAGTACTTC	CASSLGTSRETQYF
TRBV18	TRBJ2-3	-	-	TGTGCCAGCTCACCACAGGGGGGTTCCACAGATACGCAGTATTTT	CASSPQGGSTDTQYF
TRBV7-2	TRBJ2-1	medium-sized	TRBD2	TGTGCCAGCAGCTCTCTGGCGGGAGGAAACCTCAATGAGCAGTTCTTC	CASSSLAGGNLNEQFF
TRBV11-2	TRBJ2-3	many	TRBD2	TGTGCCAGCAGCTTACTAGCGGGAGTATTGAATACGCAGTATTTT	CASSLLAGVLNTQYF
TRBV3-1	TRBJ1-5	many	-	TGTGCCAGCAGCCAAGATACACTTAGCAATCAGCCCCAGCATTTT	CASSQDTLSNQPQHF
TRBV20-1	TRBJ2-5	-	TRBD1	TGCAGTGCTAGAGACCCCGGACAGGGAGGCCCTCAAGAGACCCAGTACTTC	CSARDPGQGGPQETQYF